This T cell receptor beta chain was observed in a study of CD8 T cells in ankylosing spondylitis. CDR1 is SGHAT, CDR2 FQNNGV, per germline. CDR3 length: 13 amino acids. With V trimmed by 5 bases and J by 4 bases, 4 bases remained unmatched. Many counts were recorded for this clonotype. Its antigen remains unknown. With molecular barcodes, quantitative 5'-RACE was used to make the TCR beta libraries. Each CDR3 protein gets one entry after TCRdb re-called the 5' RACE reads with MiXCR. The sample yields about 340,000 distinct CDR3 sequences, about 14% seen once. Findings and limits, study-wide: Reactive arthritis synovial fluid and blood previously showed some of these motif variants. Characteristic of ankylosing spondylitis blood, it appeared, was a TCR beta motif comprising roughly eight highly homologous variants.

This TCR derives from a male donor with ankylosing spondylitis or in good health (not recorded which). The specimen was blood, either unsorted or a sorted T cell fraction (not recorded which). The chain uses TRBV11-2 and TRBJ2-7; 8 bases fit TRBD1. The CDR3 bases are TGTGCCAGCAGCAGGACAGGGATATACGAGCAGTACTTC. It is translated as CASSRTGIYEQYF.